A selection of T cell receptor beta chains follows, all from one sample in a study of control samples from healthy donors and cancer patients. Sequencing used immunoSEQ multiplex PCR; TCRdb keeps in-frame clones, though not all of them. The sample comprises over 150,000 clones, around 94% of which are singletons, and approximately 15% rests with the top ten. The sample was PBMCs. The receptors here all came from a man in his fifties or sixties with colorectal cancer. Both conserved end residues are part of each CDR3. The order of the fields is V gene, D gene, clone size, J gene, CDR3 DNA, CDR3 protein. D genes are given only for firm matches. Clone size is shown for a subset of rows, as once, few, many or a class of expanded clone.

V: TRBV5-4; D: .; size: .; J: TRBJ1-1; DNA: TGTGCCAGCAGCTTGGATCGGACTAACACTGAAGCTTTCTTT; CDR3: CASSLDRTNTEAFF
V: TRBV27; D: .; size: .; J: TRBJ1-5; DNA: TGTGCCAGCAGTTTCTCCCAGGGATGGCAGCCCCAGCATTTT; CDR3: CASSFSQGWQPQHF
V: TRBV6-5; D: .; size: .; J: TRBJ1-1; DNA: TGTGCCAGCGTCCCCGGGACCCAAGCTTTCTTT; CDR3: CASVPGTQAFF
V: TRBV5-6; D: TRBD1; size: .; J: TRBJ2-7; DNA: TGTGCCAGCAGCCCCACAGGGGGCCTCGAGCAGTACTTC; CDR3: CASSPTGGLEQYF
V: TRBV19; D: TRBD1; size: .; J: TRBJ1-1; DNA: TGTGCCAGTAGTTCTGGACAGGGGGGCACTGAAGCTTTCTTT; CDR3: CASSSGQGGTEAFF
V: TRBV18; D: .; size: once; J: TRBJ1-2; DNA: TGTGCCAGCTCACTTTTTTCCGGGGCAACTATCTATGGCTACACCTTC; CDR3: CASSLFSGATIYGYTF
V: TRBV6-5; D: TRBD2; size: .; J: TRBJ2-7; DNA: TGTGCCAGCAGTTACTCAGGGAGGGAGTACTTC; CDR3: CASSYSGREYF
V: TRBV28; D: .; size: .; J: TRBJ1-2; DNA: TGTGCCAGCAGTTTTCTCTATGGCTACACCTTC; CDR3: CASSFLYGYTF
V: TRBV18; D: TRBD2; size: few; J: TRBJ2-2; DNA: TGTGCCAGCTCACTTCCGGGACTACCTACCGGGGAGCTGTTTTTT; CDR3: CASSLPGLPTGELFF
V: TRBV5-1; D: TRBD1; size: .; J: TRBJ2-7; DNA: TGCGCCAGCAGCCCTGGGGGGACAGGGCTCTCTGCCGAGCAGTACTTC; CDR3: CASSPGGTGLSAEQYF
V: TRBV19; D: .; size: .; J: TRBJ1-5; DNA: TGTGCCAGTAGTGGTCGGTCGGGCCACCTAAATCAGCCCCAGCATTTT; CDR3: CASSGRSGHLNQPQHF
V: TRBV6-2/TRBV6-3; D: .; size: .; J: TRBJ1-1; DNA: TGTGCCAGCAGTTACGGGGGGGGAATTGGAACTGAAGCTTTCTTT; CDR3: CASSYGGGIGTEAFF
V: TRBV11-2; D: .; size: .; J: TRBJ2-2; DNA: TGTGCCAGCAGCTTTGACAATGCCAACACCGGGGAGCTGTTTTTT; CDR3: CASSFDNANTGELFF
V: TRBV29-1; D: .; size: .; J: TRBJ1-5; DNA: TGCAGCGTTAAGGACGCCCACAATCAGCCCCAGCATTTT; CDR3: CSVKDAHNQPQHF
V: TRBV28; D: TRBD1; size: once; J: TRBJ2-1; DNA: TGTGCCAGCAGACTGACAGGGGGTTACAATGAGCAGTTCTTC; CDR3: CASRLTGGYNEQFF
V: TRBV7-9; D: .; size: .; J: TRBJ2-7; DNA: TGTGCCAGCAGTTCTTTTGACGGATCCTACGAGCAGTACTTC; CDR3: CASSSFDGSYEQYF
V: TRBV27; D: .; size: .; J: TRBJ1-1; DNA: TGTGCCAGCCTATCTGGAGTACAAGCTTTCTTT; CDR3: CASLSGVQAFF
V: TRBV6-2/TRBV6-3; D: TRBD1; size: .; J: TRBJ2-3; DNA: TGTGCCAGCAGTATACAGGGGGTGGACACAGATACGCAGTATTTT; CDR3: CASSIQGVDTDTQYF
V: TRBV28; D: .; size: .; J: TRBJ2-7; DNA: TGTGCCAGCAGTCGAGGAGGGACCCCCTACGAGCAGTACTTC; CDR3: CASSRGGTPYEQYF
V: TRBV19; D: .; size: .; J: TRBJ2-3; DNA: TGTGCCAGTAGTATCCGGTACGGGACTGCGGGGGATACGCAGTATTTT; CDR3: CASSIRYGTAGDTQYF
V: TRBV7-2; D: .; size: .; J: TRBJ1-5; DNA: TGTGCCAGCAGCCTTCAGGGTGAATTGAGCAATCAGCCCCAGCATTTT; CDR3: CASSLQGELSNQPQHF
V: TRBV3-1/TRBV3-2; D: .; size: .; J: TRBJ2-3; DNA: TGTGCCAGCAGCCAATCTTCACCCCCAGCGGCGGGGAGCACAGATACGCAGTATTTT; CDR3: CASSQSSPPAAGSTDTQYF
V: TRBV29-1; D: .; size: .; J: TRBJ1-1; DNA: TGCAGCGTTGAACCTCAAGAGGGTATTGGCGCTTTCTTT; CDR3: CSVEPQEGIGAFF
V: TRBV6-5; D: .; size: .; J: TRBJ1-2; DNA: TGTGCCAGCAGTTACACCGGTAACTATGGCTACACCTTC; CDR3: CASSYTGNYGYTF
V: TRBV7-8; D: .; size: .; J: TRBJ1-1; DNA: TGTGCCAGCAGCTTAGGCAGGGAGAACACTGAAGCTTTCTTT; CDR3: CASSLGRENTEAFF
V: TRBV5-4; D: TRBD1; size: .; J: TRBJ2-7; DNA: TGTGCCAGCAGCCCGTCCGGGACAGGGGGCTTCTACGAGCAGTACTTC; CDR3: CASSPSGTGGFYEQYF
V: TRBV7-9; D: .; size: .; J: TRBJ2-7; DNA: TGTGCCAGCAGCTTAGTCGCAGGGTCCTACGAGCAGTACTTC; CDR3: CASSLVAGSYEQYF
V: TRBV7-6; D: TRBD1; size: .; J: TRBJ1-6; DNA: TGTGCCAGCAGCTCCGGACAGGGTCAATCACCCCTCCACTTT; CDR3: CASSSGQGQSPLHF
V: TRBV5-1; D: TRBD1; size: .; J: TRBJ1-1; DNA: TGCGCCAGCAGCTTGAGGACAGGGGGCATCTTGAACACTGAAGCTTTCTTT; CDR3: CASSLRTGGILNTEAFF
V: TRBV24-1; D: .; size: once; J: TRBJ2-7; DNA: TGTGCCACCACCCAAAGTCACGAGCAGTACTTC; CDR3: CATTQSHEQYF
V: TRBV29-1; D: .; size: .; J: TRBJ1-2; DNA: TGCAGCGTTGTGCGGGAGTACCCTAACTATGGCTACACCTTC; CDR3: CSVVREYPNYGYTF
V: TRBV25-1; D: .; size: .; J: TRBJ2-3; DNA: TGTGCCAGCAGTGGGGTTACGCAGTATTTT; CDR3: CASSGVTQYF
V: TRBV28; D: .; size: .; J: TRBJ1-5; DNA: TGTGCCAGCAGTCGGGACGGGAATCAGCCCCAGCATTTT; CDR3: CASSRDGNQPQHF
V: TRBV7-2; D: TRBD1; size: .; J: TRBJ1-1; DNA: TGTGCCAGCAGCCGTGGGGACAGGGCCAAGGTATTT; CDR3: CASSRGDRAKVF
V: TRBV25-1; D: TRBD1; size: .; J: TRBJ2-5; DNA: TGTGCCAGCAGTCGGGGACAGGGGAACTTCCACGGGGAGACCCAGTACTTC; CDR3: CASSRGQGNFHGETQYF
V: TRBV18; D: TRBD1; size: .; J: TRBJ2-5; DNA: TGTGCCAGCTCACGGGACAGCGGACACCCCGTTGAAGAGACCCAGTACTTC; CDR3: CASSRDSGHPVEETQYF
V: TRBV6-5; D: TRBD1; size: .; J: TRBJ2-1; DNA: TGTGCCAGTTCGGCCGGGACAGGGTACAATGAGCAGTTCTTC; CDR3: CASSAGTGYNEQFF
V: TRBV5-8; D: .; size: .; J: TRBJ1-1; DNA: TGTGCCAGCAGCTCATCTCCTTCAATGAACACTGAAGCTTTCTTT; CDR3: CASSSSPSMNTEAFF
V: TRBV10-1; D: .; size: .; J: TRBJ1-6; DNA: TGCGCCAGCACCCGGGACATTAATTCACCCCTCCACTTT; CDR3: CASTRDINSPLHF
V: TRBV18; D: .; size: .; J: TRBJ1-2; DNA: TGTGCCAGCTCTCCATCGGAAGGGCTCTACTATGGCTACACCTTC; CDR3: CASSPSEGLYYGYTF
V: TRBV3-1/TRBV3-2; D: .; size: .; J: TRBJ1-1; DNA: TGTGCCAGCAGCCAAGCGGCAGGGGAATGGGCTGAAGCTTTCTTT; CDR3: CASSQAAGEWAEAFF
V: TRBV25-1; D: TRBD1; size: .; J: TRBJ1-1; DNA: TGTGCCAGCAGTGGGTTAGGGACAGTGAACACTGAAGCTTTCTTT; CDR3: CASSGLGTVNTEAFF
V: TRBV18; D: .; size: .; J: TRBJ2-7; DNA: TGTGCCAGCTCACCGACGCCCGGCGCCTACGAGCAGTACTTC; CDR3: CASSPTPGAYEQYF